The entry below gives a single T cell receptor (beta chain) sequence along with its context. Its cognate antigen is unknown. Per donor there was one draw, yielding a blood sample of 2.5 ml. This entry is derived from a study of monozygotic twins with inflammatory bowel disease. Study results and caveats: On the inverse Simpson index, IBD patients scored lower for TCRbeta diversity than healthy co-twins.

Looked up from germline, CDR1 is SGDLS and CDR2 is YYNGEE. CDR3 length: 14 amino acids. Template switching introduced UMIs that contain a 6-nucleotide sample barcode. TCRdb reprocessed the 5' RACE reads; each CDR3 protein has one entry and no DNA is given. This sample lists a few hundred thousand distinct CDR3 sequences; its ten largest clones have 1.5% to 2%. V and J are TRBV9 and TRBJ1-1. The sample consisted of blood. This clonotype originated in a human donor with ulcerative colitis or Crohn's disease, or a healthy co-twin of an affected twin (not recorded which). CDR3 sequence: CASSESWMNTEAFF.